The sequence of this T cell receptor beta chain was determined in a study of T cells in Graves' hyperthyroidism and ophthalmopathy. Overall study results and limits: The authors' 13 V-J model separated ophthalmopathy from stable hyperthyroidism.

This clonotype was counted only a few times. Its antigen is not identified. Amplified regions were TCR beta CDR3 sequences from RNA transcripts. The HTBI primer set served for first-round RT-PCR of the TCR CDR3. TCRdb recomputed calls from the multiplex PCR reads with MiXCR, one row per CDR3 protein. The profile shows 450,000 to 600,000 distinct CDR3 sequences, 15% to 20% of them singletons. CDR3 length: 16 amino acids. CDR1 and CDR2 (germline): ENHRY, SYGVKD. With 3 bases clipped from V and 7 bases from J, the junction kept 6 bases outside the gene matches. The sequenced sample was blood. The genes are TRBV10-3 and TRBJ2-3, with 14 bases lining up with TRBD2. The TCR was taken from a man aged 35-49 years with Graves' ophthalmopathy. This CDR3 is CAISEVGTSGSYTQYF. In DNA form, the CDR3 reads TGTGCCATCAGTGAAGTGGGGACTAGCGGGAGTTATACGCAGTATTTT.